This record concerns one T cell receptor (beta chain) sequence. Its antigen is unidentified. The sample originates from a study of CD8 T cells in ankylosing spondylitis. Overall study results and limits: Characteristic of ankylosing spondylitis blood, it appeared, was a TCR beta motif comprising 7 to 9 highly homologous variants. A CD8+ phenotype characterized the disease-linked clones, which were relatively rare in peripheral blood. Matched ankylosing spondylitis synovial fluid reportedly contained a significantly enriched population of disease-linked clones.

V was pared by 5 bases and J by 7 bases, with 11 bases of the junction left unmatched. Germline loops: CDR1 MNHNS, CDR2 SASEGT. The CDR3 is 16 amino acids. TCRdb processed the 5' RACE reads anew with MiXCR; each CDR3 protein has one entry. The data show 250,000 to 300,000 distinct CDR3 sequences, with 20% seen just once and less than 9.5% held by the top ten. This clonotype originated in a male donor with ankylosing spondylitis or in good health (not recorded which). Sequencing input: blood, either unsorted or a sorted T cell fraction (not recorded which). The J gene is TRBJ1-6, the V gene TRBV6-1; 7 nucleotides match TRBD1. For the CDR3, the DNA is TGTGCCAGCAGTCGACAGGGCGGCCCTATAAATTCACCCCTCCACTTT. The encoded protein is CASSRQGGPINSPLHF.